Listed below are T cell receptor beta chains from one sample, sequenced in a study of regulatory T cells in long-lasting Graves disease. TCRdb reanalysed the multiplex PCR reads using MiXCR and keeps one entry per CDR3 protein. This sample carries approximately 460,000 distinct CDR3 sequences, about a sixth of them seen once, and the ten largest clones take about 10%. These data were also filed under a second study, of T cells in Graves' hyperthyroidism and ophthalmopathy.

This sample comprised peripheral blood mononuclear cells (PBMCs), obtained at new diagnosis, from a patient treated with antithyroid drugs. All receptors derive from a woman aged 25 to 39 with Graves disease. The CDR3 runs from the conserved cysteine through the conserved F or W.

V gene: TRBV28; J gene: -; CDR3 protein: CASSWTGMQGTQYF
V gene: TRBV27; J gene: TRBJ1-6; CDR3 protein: CASSWGTGRSPLHF
V gene: TRBV25-1; J gene: TRBJ2-7; CDR3 protein: CASSEQDRYEQYF
V gene: TRBV5-1; J gene: TRBJ2-5; CDR3 protein: CASSIIDAETQYF
V gene: TRBV27; J gene: TRBJ2-1; CDR3 protein: CASSSIPGKEQFF
V gene: TRBV4-1; J gene: TRBJ1-5; CDR3 protein: CASSQDTSRGSNQPQHF
V gene: TRBV27; J gene: TRBJ1-1; CDR3 protein: CASSLSGQPENTEAFF
V gene: TRBV6-2/TRBV6-3; J gene: TRBJ2-1; CDR3 protein: CASSKWGDSYNEQFF
V gene: TRBV5-1; J gene: TRBJ2-7; CDR3 protein: CASSLPPPGGSYEQYF
V gene: TRBV12-3/TRBV12-4; J gene: TRBJ2-1; CDR3 protein: CASSQAGLSYNEQFF
V gene: TRBV6-2/TRBV6-3; J gene: TRBJ1-1; CDR3 protein: CASSDPGGRVGNTEAFF
V gene: TRBV3-1; J gene: TRBJ2-3; CDR3 protein: CASSQDGGLRTDTQYF
V gene: TRBV9; J gene: TRBJ1-5; CDR3 protein: CASSGGSFSNQPQHF
V gene: TRBV5-5; J gene: TRBJ2-2; CDR3 protein: CASSYVRTMSSGELFF
V gene: TRBV7-9; J gene: TRBJ2-6; CDR3 protein: CASNLGLLSGANVLTF
V gene: TRBV7-6; J gene: TRBJ1-5; CDR3 protein: CASSPRPGQPQHF
V gene: TRBV19; J gene: TRBJ2-2; CDR3 protein: CASRGDRVPGELFF
V gene: TRBV5-1; J gene: TRBJ2-1; CDR3 protein: CASSLAPGLDYNEQFF
V gene: TRBV10-3; J gene: TRBJ2-5; CDR3 protein: CAISGGLAGVQETQYF
V gene: TRBV20-1; J gene: TRBJ2-7; CDR3 protein: CSASGRAKVYAGEQYF
V gene: TRBV29-1; J gene: TRBJ2-1; CDR3 protein: CSVTGLAGAGHGNEQFF
V gene: TRBV28; J gene: TRBJ2-6; CDR3 protein: CASSFMRGKSSGANVLTF
V gene: TRBV20-1; J gene: TRBJ2-7; CDR3 protein: CSAGIGSYEQYF
V gene: TRBV9; J gene: TRBJ2-7; CDR3 protein: CASSVEGGGTSSYEQYF
V gene: TRBV27; J gene: TRBJ2-7; CDR3 protein: CASTDIPGLAGGYEQYF
V gene: TRBV5-1; J gene: TRBJ2-2; CDR3 protein: CASSLLGTGGGELFF
V gene: TRBV12-3/TRBV12-4; J gene: TRBJ2-1; CDR3 protein: CASGSPTGPRHEQFF
V gene: TRBV3-1; J gene: TRBJ2-1; CDR3 protein: CASSRQGAGLVNEQFF
V gene: TRBV24-1; J gene: TRBJ2-1; CDR3 protein: CATSDPEGTSGYNEQFF
V gene: TRBV30; J gene: TRBJ2-7; CDR3 protein: CAWSVLPYDYEQYF
V gene: TRBV28; J gene: TRBJ2-5; CDR3 protein: CAGGDRTGETQYF
V gene: TRBV5-1; J gene: TRBJ2-1; CDR3 protein: CASRLDYPSYNDQFF
V gene: TRBV19; J gene: TRBJ1-2; CDR3 protein: CASSRDRSSLPGTF
V gene: TRBV11-2; J gene: TRBJ2-1; CDR3 protein: CASSYRALAGGMDEQFF
V gene: TRBV29-1; J gene: TRBJ1-3; CDR3 protein: CSVAAQTGGSAGNTIYF
V gene: TRBV20-1; J gene: TRBJ2-2; CDR3 protein: CSAKNLRGRNTGELFF
V gene: TRBV10-3; J gene: TRBJ2-5; CDR3 protein: CAISETRSGRAGETQYF
V gene: TRBV19; J gene: TRBJ2-1; CDR3 protein: CASRRLEPYNEQFF
V gene: TRBV3-1; J gene: TRBJ1-6; CDR3 protein: CASSPPSRDHSPLHF
V gene: TRBV3-1; J gene: TRBJ1-1; CDR3 protein: CASSQDFRQGRTEAFF
V gene: TRBV6-5; J gene: TRBJ1-2; CDR3 protein: CASSYSVQGDGYTF